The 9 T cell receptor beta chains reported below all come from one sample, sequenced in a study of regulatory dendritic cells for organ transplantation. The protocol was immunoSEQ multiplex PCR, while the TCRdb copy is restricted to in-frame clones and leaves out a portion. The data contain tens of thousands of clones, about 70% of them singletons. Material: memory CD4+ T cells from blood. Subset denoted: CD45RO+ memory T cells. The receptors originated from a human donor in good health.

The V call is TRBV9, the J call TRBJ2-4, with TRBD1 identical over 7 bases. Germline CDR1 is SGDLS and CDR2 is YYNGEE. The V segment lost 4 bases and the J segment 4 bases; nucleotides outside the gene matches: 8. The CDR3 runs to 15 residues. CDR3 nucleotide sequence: TGTGCCAGCAGCACGTCCGGGACAGAAAAAAACATTCAGTACTTC. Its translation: CASSTSGTEKNIQYF.

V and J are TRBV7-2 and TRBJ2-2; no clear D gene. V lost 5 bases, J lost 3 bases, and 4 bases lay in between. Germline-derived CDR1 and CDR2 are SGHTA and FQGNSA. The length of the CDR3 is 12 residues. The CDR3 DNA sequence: TGTGCCAGCAGCCAGTACACCGGGGAGCTGTTTTTT. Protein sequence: CASSQYTGELFF.

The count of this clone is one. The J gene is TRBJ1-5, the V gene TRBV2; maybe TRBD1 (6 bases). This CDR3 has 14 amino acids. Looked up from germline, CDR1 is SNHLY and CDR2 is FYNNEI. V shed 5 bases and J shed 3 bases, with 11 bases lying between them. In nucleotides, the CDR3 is TGTGCCAGCAGTTCAGGACAGTCCAATCAGCCCCAGCATTTT. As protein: CASSSGQSNQPQHF.

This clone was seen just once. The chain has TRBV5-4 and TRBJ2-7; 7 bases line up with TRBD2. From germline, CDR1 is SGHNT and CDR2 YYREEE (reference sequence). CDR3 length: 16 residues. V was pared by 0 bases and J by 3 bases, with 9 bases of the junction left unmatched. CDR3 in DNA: TGTGCCAGCAGCTTGGGGGGTCGGGGAGGGTACTACGAGCAGTACTTC. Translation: CASSLGGRGGYYEQYF.

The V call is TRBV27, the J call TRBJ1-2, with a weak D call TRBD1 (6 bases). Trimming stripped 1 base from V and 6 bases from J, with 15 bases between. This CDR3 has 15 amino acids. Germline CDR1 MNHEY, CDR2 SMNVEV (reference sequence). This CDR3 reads CASSLYGGAQDGYTF. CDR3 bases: TGTGCCAGCAGTTTATACGGGGGGGCTCAGGATGGCTACACCTTC.

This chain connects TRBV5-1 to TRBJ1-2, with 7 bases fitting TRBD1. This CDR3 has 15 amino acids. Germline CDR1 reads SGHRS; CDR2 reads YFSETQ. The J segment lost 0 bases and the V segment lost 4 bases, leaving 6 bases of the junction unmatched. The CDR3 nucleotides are TGCGCCAGCAGCACGGGACAGAGAGCTAACTATGGCTACACCTTC. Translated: CASSTGQRANYGYTF.

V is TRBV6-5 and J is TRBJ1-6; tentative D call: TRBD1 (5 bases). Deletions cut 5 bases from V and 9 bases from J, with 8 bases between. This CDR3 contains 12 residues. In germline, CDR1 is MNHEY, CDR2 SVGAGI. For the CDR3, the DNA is TGTGCCAGCAGTGAAGGGGTTTCACCCCTCCACTTT. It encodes CASSEGVSPLHF.

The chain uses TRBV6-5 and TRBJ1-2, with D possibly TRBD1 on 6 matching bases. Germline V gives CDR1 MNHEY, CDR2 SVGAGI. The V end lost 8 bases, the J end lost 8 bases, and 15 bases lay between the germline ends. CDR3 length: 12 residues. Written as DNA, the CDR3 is TGTGCCAGCGTTATCCAGGGGATCGGCTACACCTTC. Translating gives CASVIQGIGYTF.

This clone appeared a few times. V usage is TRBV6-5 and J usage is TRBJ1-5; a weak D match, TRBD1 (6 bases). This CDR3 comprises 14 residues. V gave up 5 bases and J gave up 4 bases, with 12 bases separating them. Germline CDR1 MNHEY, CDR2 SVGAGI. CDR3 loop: CASSRRQDNQPQHF. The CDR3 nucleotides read TGTGCCAGCAGTCGTCGACAGGATAATCAGCCCCAGCATTTT.